This T cell receptor beta chain comes out of a study of yellow fever vaccine responses in identical twins. Whole-study results and caveats: As reported, the vaccine T cell response of twins seemed partly convergent and partly personalized.

On this clonotype: What it binds is unknown.

TCRdb re-called the RT-PCR reads with MiXCR, one entry per CDR3 protein. Of 9,000 to 13,000 distinct CDR3 sequences in the sample, around four fifths were seen once. CDR3 length equals 15 residues. Per germline, CDR1 ENHRY and CDR2 SYGVKD. The V end was cut by 1 base, the J end by 0 bases, with 8 bases between. J is TRBJ2-3 and V is TRBV10-3; no clear D gene. The input for sequencing was T cells from blood (PBMCs), unsorted or a sorted subset (not recorded which), taken before or after yellow fever vaccination (not recorded which). The clonotype originates from a woman younger than 35 who received the yellow fever vaccine. The CDR3 sequence: CAISEYSYSTDTQYF. The CDR3 nucleotides are TGTGCCATCAGTGAGTACAGCTACAGCACAGATACGCAGTATTTT.